This record concerns one TCR beta chain sequence. What it binds is unknown. The data are from a study of CD4+ T cells in melanoma. Overall study results and limits: A reported correlation linked neoantigen-specific CD4+ T cells to CD8+, macrophage and B cell function.

Produced via immunoSEQ multiplex PCR; TCRdb's table is partial and in-frame only. The data contain roughly 12,000 clones, less than 75% of them singletons. V was shortened by 3 bases and J by 3 bases, with 11 bases between the two germline ends. Germline values: CDR1 SGDLS, CDR2 YYNGEE. The CDR3 covers 14 residues. V gene TRBV9 combines with J gene TRBJ2-3, with a weak D call TRBD1 (5 bases). The receptor was derived from a human donor with melanoma. The sequenced material came from cells from a culture (not recorded whether cultured in vitro). CDR3 nucleotide sequence: TGTGCCAGCAGCGCGTATCAGGGAACAGATACGCAGTATTTT. This gives the protein CASSAYQGTDTQYF.